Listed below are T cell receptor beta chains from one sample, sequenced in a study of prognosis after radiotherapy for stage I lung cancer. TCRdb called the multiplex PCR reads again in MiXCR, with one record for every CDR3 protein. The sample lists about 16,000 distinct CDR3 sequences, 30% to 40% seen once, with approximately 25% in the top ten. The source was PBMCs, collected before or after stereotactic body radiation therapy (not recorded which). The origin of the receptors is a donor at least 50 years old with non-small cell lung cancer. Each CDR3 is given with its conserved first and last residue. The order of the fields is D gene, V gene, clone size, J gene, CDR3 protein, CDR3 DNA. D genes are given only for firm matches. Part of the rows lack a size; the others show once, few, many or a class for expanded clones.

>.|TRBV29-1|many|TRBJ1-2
CSVDTVTDNYGYTF
TGCAGCGTTGATACCGTGACAGATAACTATGGCTACACCTTC
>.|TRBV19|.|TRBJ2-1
CASSIGSKAGQFF
TGTGCCAGTAGTATAGGGTCCAAGGCAGGGCAGTTCTTC
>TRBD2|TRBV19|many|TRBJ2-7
CASSIGSGMVYEQYF
TGTGCCAGTAGTATAGGTAGCGGGATGGTCTACGAGCAGTACTTC
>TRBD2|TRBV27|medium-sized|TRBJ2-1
CASGTAGVFYNEQFF
TGTGCCAGCGGGACTGCGGGAGTCTTTTACAATGAGCAGTTCTTC
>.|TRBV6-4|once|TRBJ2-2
CASDSAGDSTGELFF
TGTGCCAGTGACTCAGCAGGGGATTCCACCGGGGAGCTGTTTTTT
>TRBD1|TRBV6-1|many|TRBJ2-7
CASKSRTGESYEQYF
TGTGCCAGCAAGTCCAGGACAGGCGAATCCTACGAGCAGTACTTC
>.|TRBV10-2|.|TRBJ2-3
CASSDGQGGITDTQYF
TGCGCCAGCAGTGATGGCCAGGGAGGTATCACAGATACGCAGTATTTT
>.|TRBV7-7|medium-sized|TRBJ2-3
CASSSGATDTQYF
TGTGCTAGCAGCTCGGGGGCCACAGATACGCAGTATTTT
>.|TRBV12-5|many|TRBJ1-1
CASGLKENTEAFF
TGTGCTAGTGGCCTTAAGGAGAACACTGAAGCTTTCTTT
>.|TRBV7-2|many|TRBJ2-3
CASSLEGWGTDTQYF
TGTGCCAGCAGCTTAGAGGGTTGGGGCACAGATACGCAGTATTTT
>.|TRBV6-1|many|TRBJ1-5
CASSTDSNQPQHF
TGTGCCAGCAGTACGGACAGCAATCAGCCCCAGCATTTT
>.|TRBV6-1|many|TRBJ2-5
CASSPMGEETQYF
TGTGCCAGCAGTCCTATGGGTGAAGAGACCCAGTACTTC
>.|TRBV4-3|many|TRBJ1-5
CASSQDIVQTYSNQPQHF
TGCGCCAGCAGCCAAGATATTGTTCAGACCTATAGCAATCAGCCCCAGCATTTT
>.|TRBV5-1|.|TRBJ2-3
CASSLLGGTDTQYF
TGCGCCAGCAGCCTTCTCGGGGGCACAGATACGCAGTATTTT
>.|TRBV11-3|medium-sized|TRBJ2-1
CASSLGLAINEQFF
TGTGCCAGCAGCTTAGGGCTAGCTATCAATGAGCAGTTCTTC
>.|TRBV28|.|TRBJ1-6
CASSLLGVRYRVGSPLRF
TGTGCCAGCAGTCTCCTCGGAGTTAGGTACAGGGTTGGCTCACCCCTCCGCTTT
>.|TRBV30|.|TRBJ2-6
CAWSHTGAGANVLTF
TGTGCCTGGAGTCACACGGGTGCTGGGGCCAACGTCCTGACTTTC
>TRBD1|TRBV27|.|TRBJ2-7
CASRLTPSGGLHEQYF
TGTGCCAGCAGACTTACGCCATCAGGGGGATTGCACGAGCAGTACTTC
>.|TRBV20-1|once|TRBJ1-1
CSARDTGGKPAAFF
TGCAGTGCTAGAGATACGGGGGGCAAACCTGCAGCTTTCTTT
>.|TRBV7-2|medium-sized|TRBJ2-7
CASSKSSYEQYF
TGTGCCAGCAGCAAGAGCTCCTACGAGCAGTACTTC
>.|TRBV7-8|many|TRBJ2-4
CASSLVGGIQYF
TGTGCCAGCAGCTTAGTTGGGGGCATTCAGTACTTC
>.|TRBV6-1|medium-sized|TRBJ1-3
CASRGSGNTIYF
TGTGCCAGCAGGGGCTCTGGAAACACCATATATTTT
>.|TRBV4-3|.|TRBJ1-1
CASSQVGRNTVAIF
TGCGCCAGCAGCCAAGTGGGCAGGAACACTGTAGCTATCTTT
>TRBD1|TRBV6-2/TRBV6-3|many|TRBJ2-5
CASSEGTGVETQYF
TGTGCCAGCAGTGAGGGGACAGGGGTTGAGACCCAGTACTTC
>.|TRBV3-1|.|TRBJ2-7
CASRDLGYEQYF
TGTGCCAGCAGAGACTTAGGTTACGAGCAGTACTTC
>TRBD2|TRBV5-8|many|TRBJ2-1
CASSLALAGSHEQFF
TGTGCCAGCAGCTTGGCGCTAGCGGGCAGTCATGAGCAGTTCTTC
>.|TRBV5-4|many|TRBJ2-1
CASSLWGEKLF
TGTGCCAGCAGCTTGTGGGGGGAGAAGCTCTTC
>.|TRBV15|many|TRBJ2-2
CATSRPGSSGTGELFF
TGTGCCACCAGCAGACCAGGGTCTTCCGGAACCGGGGAGCTGTTTTTT
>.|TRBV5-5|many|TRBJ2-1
CASSLEGFEQFF
TGTGCCAGCAGCTTGGAGGGTTTTGAGCAGTTCTTC
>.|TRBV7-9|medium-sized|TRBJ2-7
CASSLSYEQYF
TGTGCCAGCAGCTTAAGCTACGAGCAGTACTTC
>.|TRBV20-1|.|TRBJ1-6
CGFAPGQGGNSPLHF
TGCGGCTTCGCGCCTGGACAAGGAGGGAATTCACCCCTCCACTTT
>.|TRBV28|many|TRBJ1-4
CASSLPQLNEKLFF
TGTGCCAGCAGTTTACCCCAATTGAATGAAAAACTGTTTTTT
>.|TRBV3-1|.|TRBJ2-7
CASSQRAIGGTYEQYF
TGTGCCAGCAGCCAAAGGGCTATCGGTGGGACCTACGAGCAGTACTTC
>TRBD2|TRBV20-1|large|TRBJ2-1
CSAVLLAGESNEQFF
TGCAGTGCCGTATTACTAGCGGGAGAATCCAATGAGCAGTTCTTC
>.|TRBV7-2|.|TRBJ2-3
CASILLGPDTQYF
TGTGCCAGCATCCTATTGGGGCCAGATACGCAGTATTTT
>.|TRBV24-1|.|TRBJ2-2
CATSDSMNLNTGELFF
TGTGCCACCAGTGATTCAATGAACCTAAACACCGGGGAGCTGTTTTTT
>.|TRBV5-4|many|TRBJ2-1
CASSVANEQFF
TGTGCCAGCAGCGTAGCAAATGAGCAGTTCTTC
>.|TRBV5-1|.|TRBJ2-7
CASSLSDGGEQYF
TGCGCCAGCAGCTTGTCCGACGGAGGTGAGCAGTACTTC
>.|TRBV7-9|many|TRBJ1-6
CASGRDNSPLHF
TGTGCCAGCGGGCGAGATAATTCACCCCTCCACTTT
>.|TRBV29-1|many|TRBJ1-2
CSAGSSYGYTF
TGCAGCGCCGGGTCCTCCTATGGCTACACCTTC
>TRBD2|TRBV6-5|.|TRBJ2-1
CASGSPALANYNEQFF
TGTGCCAGCGGTTCACCGGCACTAGCGAATTACAATGAGCAGTTCTTC
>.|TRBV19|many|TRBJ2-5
CASKDGGETQYF
TGTGCCAGTAAGGATGGGGGAGAGACCCAGTACTTC